This TCR beta chain was sequenced for a study of T cell repertoires in cytomegalovirus infection. The V gene's germline CDR1 is SGHVS and CDR2 FNYEAQ. The CDR3 totals 15 residues. Remarks on this clonotype: The target antigen is unknown. One base away lies a much larger clone, so this may be a sequencing read error.

Using its own MiXCR run on the reads, TCRdb lists one record per CDR3 protein. The table shows about 830,000 distinct CDR3 sequences, with 32% occurring only once. The origin of this receptor is a human donor in good health (CMV status not recorded). Some clones in this sample may be carry-over from other donors' samples. This sequence joins TRBV7-6 and TRBJ1-4, with D unresolved. The sample consisted of cultured CD8+ T cells from PBMCs, taken from culture after CMV antigen stimulation. CDR3 residues: CVSSPRATGNEKLFF. DNA for the CDR3: TGTGTCAGCAGCCCGAGGGCCACGGGGAATGAAAAACTGTTTTTT.